The 5 T cell receptor beta chains presented below share a single source sample, sequenced in a study of graft-versus-host responses after intestinal transplantation. No antigen has been identified for these receptors. Assay: immunoSEQ multiplex PCR; the TCRdb copy retains only in-frame clones and omits some. This table holds around 100,000 clones, roughly nine tenths found once. This specimen was unstimulated CD4+ T cells sorted from spleen or lymph node cells, taken before transplant. These TCRs come from a human donor who was the organ donor for an intestinal transplant.

V gene TRBV6-1 combines with J gene TRBJ2-3; the match to TRBD2 covers 14 bases. Trimming took 4 bases from V and 6 from J; bases not matched to a gene: 3. CDR1 is MNHNS and CDR2 is SASEGT in the germline V gene. This CDR3 comprises 15 residues. The CDR3 protein is CASSGLAGGPDTQYF. The CDR3 DNA follows: TGTGCCAGCAGTGGACTAGCGGGGGGGCCCGATACGCAGTATTTT.

The chain uses TRBV10-3 and TRBJ2-2, with 9 positions matching TRBD2. The length of the CDR3 is 15 residues. J gave up 6 bases and V 6 bases, and 8 bases lay outside the gene matches. Germline loops: CDR1 ENHRY, CDR2 SYGVKD. CDR3 region: CAIRTSGGPPGELFF. The CDR3 region has the DNA TGTGCCATCAGGACAAGCGGGGGGCCCCCCGGGGAGCTGTTTTTT.

The V call is TRBV5-6, the J call TRBJ1-1, with no clear D. CDR1 SGHDT and CDR2 YYEEEE come from the germline V gene. The CDR3 extends over 12 amino acids. The germline V and J ends were trimmed by 7 bases and 1 base, with 8 bases remaining between them. As DNA, the CDR3 is TGTGCCAGCTTACAGTGGAACACTGAAGCTTTCTTT. Its protein is CASLQWNTEAFF.

The rearrangement uses TRBV19 and TRBJ2-5, with 9 bases fitting TRBD1. The last part of the DNA fits TRBJ2-7 better; the J call may be wrong. In germline, CDR1 is LNHDA, CDR2 SQIVND (reference sequence). CDR3 length: 12 amino acids. The CDR3 DNA follows: TGTGCCAGTAGTGACAGGGGGTACGAGCAGTACTTC. It specifies CASSDRGYEQYF.

This clone appeared once. The J gene is TRBJ1-6, the V gene TRBV27, with D perhaps TRBD1 (6 bases). The CDR3 is 17 amino acids. Between the trimmed V and J ends, which lost 8 bases and 0 bases, there was a span of 17 bases. Germline V gene data show CDR1 as MNHEY and CDR2 as SMNVEV (reference sequence). CDR3 residues: CASSDGGGSSYNSPLHF. CDR3 nucleotides: TGTGCCAGCTCGGACGGGGGCGGGAGCTCCTATAATTCACCCCTCCACTTT.